The 32 T cell receptor beta chains below all came from one sample that was sequenced in a study of cytomegalovirus exposure and HLA in healthy donors. A multiplex PCR was run with 60 Vbeta primers and 13 Jbeta primers. The table came from immunoSEQ multiplex PCR; TCRdb's copy has only in-frame clones and leaves some out. The table for this sample gives about 120,000 clones. Input material: PBMCs. These TCRs come from a man younger than 35 in good health and CMV-seronegative.

The chain joins TRBV19 to TRBJ2-6; weak D call: TRBD1 (5 bases). Per the germline V gene, CDR1 is LNHDA and CDR2 is SQIVND (reference sequence). V dropped 6 bases and J dropped 0 bases, with 15 bases sitting between them. This CDR3 comprises 17 residues. The chain's CDR3 is CASRPAGLTSGANVLTF. For the CDR3, the DNA is TGTGCCAGTAGGCCGGCAGGGCTTACCTCTGGGGCCAACGTCCTGACTTTC.

Concerning this clone itself: One end of the junction does not line up with germline, which may come from a read error. The rearrangement links TRBV15 to TRBJ1-4, with D perhaps TRBD1 (6 bases). The CDR3 loop spans 18 amino acids. Germline V gives CDR1 LNHNV, CDR2 YYDKDF (reference sequence). The CDR3 spells CAISSPGHSRATNEKLFF. For the CDR3, the DNA is TGTGCCATCAGCTCCCCGGGACACTCGCGTGCAACTAATGAAAAACTGTTTTTT.

The CDR3 sequence: CASSVKGQGLTDTQYF. The CDR3 nucleotides read TGTGCCAGCAGCGTTAAGGGACAGGGACTCACAGATACGCAGTATTTT. The chain recombines TRBV9 with TRBJ2-3; 9 bases align to TRBD1. The V and J ends lost 2 bases and 2 bases, in that order; junction bases with no gene match: 6. From germline, CDR1 is SGDLS and CDR2 YYNGEE. The CDR3 contains 16 residues.

The chain combines TRBV19 with TRBJ1-1, with TRBD1 matching 10 bases. The ends lost 6 bases at V and 6 bases at J; junction bases unmatched: 7. In germline, CDR1 is LNHDA, CDR2 SQIVND (reference sequence). CDR3 length equals 14 residues. The CDR3 DNA reads TGTGCCAGTAGAAAGACAGGGGGCGCCCCTGAAGCTTTCTTT. Translated: CASRKTGGAPEAFF.

The J gene is TRBJ1-2, the V gene TRBV9; 9 positions match TRBD1. There are 15 residues in the CDR3. The V and J ends lost 3 bases and 4 bases, in that order; junction bases with no gene match: 7. Germline V lookup: CDR1 SGDLS, CDR2 YYNGEE. The CDR3: CASSGPGQGSYGYTF. The CDR3 coding sequence is TGTGCCAGCAGCGGGCCGGGACAGGGATCCTATGGCTACACCTTC.

The chain links TRBV19 to TRBJ2-5; D might be TRBD2 (7 bases). Trimming took 4 bases from V and 5 from J, leaving 14 bases between them. Germline assignment: CDR1 LNHDA and CDR2 SQIVND (reference sequence). The CDR3 spans 14 residues. The CDR3 spells CASSKVGGAETQYF. As DNA, the CDR3 is TGTGCCAGTAGTAAAGTAGGGGGGGCGGAGACCCAGTACTTC.

The genes are TRBV6-6 and TRBJ2-3, with D tentatively TRBD2 (6 bases). Trimming left V 8 bases short and J 4 bases short, with 19 bases between. Germline V gene lookup returns CDR1 MNHNY and CDR2 SVGAGI (reference sequence). This CDR3 has 15 residues. CDR3 sequence reads: CASPPPGVRADTQYF. The CDR3 DNA reads as TGTGCCAGCCCTCCTCCGGGGGTGAGGGCAGATACGCAGTATTTT.

The J gene is TRBJ2-7, the V gene TRBV27, with 8 nucleotides matching TRBD1. With V trimmed by 7 bases and J by 6 bases, 8 bases remained unmatched. This CDR3 spans 13 amino acids. CDR1 and CDR2 (germline): MNHEY, SMNVEV (reference sequence). The CDR3 loop reads CASKWTGPGEQYF. As DNA, the CDR3 is TGTGCCAGCAAATGGACAGGGCCCGGCGAGCAGTACTTC.

This CDR3 reads CASSLGTGERSEQFF. CDR3 in DNA: TGTGCCAGCAGCTTGGGGACAGGGGAAAGGAGCGAGCAGTTCTTC. This chain joins TRBV5-4 and TRBJ2-1, with TRBD1 matching 9 bases. Germline trimming cut 0 bases from V and 10 bases from J; bases unmatched to any gene: 8. This CDR3 is 15 amino acids long. Germline values: CDR1 SGHNT, CDR2 YYREEE (reference sequence).

The chain joins TRBV28 to TRBJ2-7, with a tentative D call TRBD1 (5 bases). This CDR3 has 15 amino acids. The germline V and J ends were trimmed by 5 bases and 7 bases, with 21 bases remaining between them. Germline-derived CDR1 and CDR2 are MDHEN and SYDVKM. In DNA, the CDR3 is TGTGCCAGCAGTCCAGCCCCCCAGGGCAAGGGAGAGCAGTACTTC. Its translation is CASSPAPQGKGEQYF.

The chain couples TRBV19 to TRBJ2-7; maybe TRBD1 (7 bases). CDR3 length: 14 residues. Germline V gives CDR1 LNHDA, CDR2 SQIVND (reference sequence). V was cut by 2 bases and J by 4 bases, with 12 bases left in between. The CDR3 protein is CASSIMAGGYEQYF. In DNA, the CDR3 is TGTGCCAGTAGTATAATGGCAGGGGGGTACGAGCAGTACTTC.

V is TRBV7-9 and J is TRBJ2-5; 10 bases match TRBD2. Germline trimming cut 5 bases from V and 4 bases from J; bases unmatched to any gene: 13. The CDR3 consists of 17 residues. The V gene's germline CDR1 is SEHNR and CDR2 FQNEAQ (reference sequence). CDR3 bases: TGTGCCAGCAGCCCCTACTCAGAGCGGGAGGGCGTAGAGACCCAGTACTTC. Translated: CASSPYSEREGVETQYF.

The chain carries TRBV28 and TRBJ2-2, with 9 bases fitting TRBD1. The germline V gene has CDR1 MDHEN and CDR2 SYDVKM. The V gene end was trimmed by 8 bases and the J gene end by 6 bases; junction bases not matched to a gene: 13. CDR3 length: 16 amino acids. This CDR3 reads CASGRSGQGSAGELFF. CDR3 nucleotide sequence: TGTGCCAGCGGAAGATCGGGACAGGGATCGGCCGGGGAGCTGTTTTTT.

The J gene is TRBJ2-2, the V gene TRBV6-1; D may be TRBD2 (5 bases). The CDR3 has 14 residues. CDR1 and CDR2 from the germline V gene are MNHNS and SASEGT. V was clipped by 6 bases and J by 4 bases, with 12 bases between them. This CDR3 is CASSSTTSTGELFF. CDR3 DNA sequence: TGTGCCAGCAGCTCGACTACAAGCACCGGGGAGCTGTTTTTT.

The J gene is TRBJ1-4, the V gene TRBV18; unclear D gene. CDR1 and CDR2 from the germline V gene are KGHSH and LQKENI. This CDR3 spans 14 amino acids. The V and J ends lost 2 bases and 6 bases respectively, with 10 bases between them. Written as DNA, the CDR3 is TGTGCCAGCTCACCAAGGGAGGAACATGAAAAACTGTTTTTT. Protein sequence: CASSPREEHEKLFF.

The gene calls are TRBV5-4 and TRBJ1-4, with unresolved D. Trimming stripped 3 bases from V and 5 bases from J, with 11 bases between. The CDR3 has 14 amino acids. Germline V gives CDR1 SGHNT, CDR2 YYREEE (reference sequence). This chain's CDR3 is CASSYNSGNEKLFF. In DNA, the CDR3 is TGTGCCAGCAGCTATAACAGCGGGAATGAAAAACTGTTTTTT.

This chain uses TRBV28 with TRBJ2-6; maybe TRBD2 (5 bases). The CDR3 consists of 18 residues. The germline gives CDR1 MDHEN, CDR2 SYDVKM. V was shortened by 5 bases and J by 2 bases, with 19 bases between the two germline ends. The CDR3 nucleotides read TGTGCCAGCAGTCCACCCTCTGGGCACGGGACTGGGGCCAACGTCCTGACTTTC. Translation gives CASSPPSGHGTGANVLTF.

This chain links TRBV19 with TRBJ1-1; 7 positions agree with TRBD1. This CDR3 contains 13 residues. Trimming cost V 6 bases and J 4 bases; bases outside gene matches: 5. The germline gives CDR1 LNHDA, CDR2 SQIVND (reference sequence). The DNA for the CDR3 is TGTGCCAGTAGCGACAGGGTCCTCACTGAAGCTTTCTTT. Its protein product is CASSDRVLTEAFF.

V is TRBV7-3 and J is TRBJ2-1; TRBD1 matches 8 bases. The CDR3 totals 12 residues. Germline V gives CDR1 SGHTA, CDR2 FQGTGA. V gave up 5 bases and J gave up 9 bases; unmatched junction bases: 3. This CDR3 is CASSPGQGEQFF. In DNA form, the CDR3 reads TGTGCCAGCAGCCCCGGACAGGGTGAGCAGTTCTTC.

V is TRBV2 and J is TRBJ2-7, with a possible D match to TRBD1 (6 bases). Germline assignment: CDR1 SNHLY and CDR2 FYNNEI. Trimming removed 6 bases at V and 6 bases at J, with 12 bases between. The length of the CDR3 is 12 residues. The CDR3, as DNA: TGTGCCAGCAGCTTACAGGGAAGCGAGCAGTACTTC. Its protein product is CASSLQGSEQYF.

The chain uses TRBV18 and TRBJ2-1, with 12 positions matching TRBD2. Per the germline V gene, CDR1 is KGHSH and CDR2 is LQKENI. Losses at the gene ends were 6 bases for V and 7 bases for J; bases not matched to a gene: 10. The CDR3 is 16 residues long. The CDR3 DNA is TGTGCCAGCTCCCTCGGACTAGCGGGACTTGGAAATGAGCAGTTCTTC. The encoded protein is CASSLGLAGLGNEQFF.

This chain uses TRBV4-2 with TRBJ1-3, with unresolved D. The CDR3 sequence is 14 residues long. V lost 3 bases, J lost 2 bases, and 8 bases lay in between. Germline CDR1 LGHNA, CDR2 YNFKEQ. Here the CDR3 reads CASSHIDTGNTIYF. For the CDR3, the DNA is TGTGCCAGCAGCCACATCGACACTGGAAACACCATATATTTT.

The chain uses TRBV7-8 and TRBJ1-2; 7 bases line up with TRBD1. The CDR3 is made up of 15 amino acids. The ends lost 5 bases at V and 5 bases at J; junction bases unmatched: 11. CDR1 is SGHVS, CDR2 FQNEAQ, per germline. CDR3 sequence reads: CASSLGQDLMYGYTF. DNA for the CDR3: TGTGCCAGCAGCCTAGGACAGGATTTAATGTATGGCTACACCTTC.

The gene calls are TRBV6-1 and TRBJ1-5; possibly TRBD1 for D (6 bases). Germline V gene sequence: CDR1 MNHNS, CDR2 SASEGT. Trimming stripped 6 bases from V and 6 bases from J, with 15 bases between. This CDR3 region has 14 residues. The CDR3 DNA reads as TGTGCCAGCAGCCACGCGGCAGGGGTTCAGCCCCAGCATTTT. Protein: CASSHAAGVQPQHF.

V gene TRBV7-8 combines with J gene TRBJ2-7, with D possibly matching TRBD1 (5 bases). Trimming left V 3 bases short and J 0 bases short, with 6 bases between. Germline lookup yields CDR1 SGHVS and CDR2 FQNEAQ. The CDR3 sequence is 13 residues long. The CDR3 DNA reads TGTGCCAGCAGCTTGGGGCTCTCCTACGAGCAGTACTTC. Protein sequence: CASSLGLSYEQYF.

The chain recombines TRBV7-9 with TRBJ2-7, with 8 nucleotides matching TRBD1. CDR3 length: 15 amino acids. Looked up from germline, CDR1 is SEHNR and CDR2 is FQNEAQ (reference sequence). The V segment lost 5 bases and the J segment 0 bases; nucleotides outside the gene matches: 6. For the CDR3, the DNA is TGTGCCAGCAGCCCCAGGGGGCAGAGCTCCTACGAGCAGTACTTC. Residues: CASSPRGQSSYEQYF.

The gene calls are TRBV6-1 and TRBJ2-3; D ambiguous. Germline lookup yields CDR1 MNHNS and CDR2 SASEGT. This CDR3 is built from 15 residues. Trimming took off 7 bases at V and 2 bases at J, with 16 bases between the two ends. CDR3 amino acids: CASTEGQEHTDTQYF. The DNA of the CDR3 is TGTGCCAGCACCGAAGGTCAGGAACACACAGATACGCAGTATTTT.

The V call is TRBV5-4, the J call TRBJ1-2; no reliable D call. The germline CDR1 and CDR2 sequences are SGHNT and YYREEE (reference sequence). Trimming took 6 bases from V and 7 from J, leaving 13 bases between them. The length of the CDR3 is 12 residues. CDR3 amino acids: CASNFPFGGYTF. The CDR3 region has the DNA TGTGCCAGCAACTTTCCATTCGGTGGCTACACCTTC.

V usage is TRBV27 and J usage is TRBJ1-5, with 8 bases identical to TRBD1. J lost 0 bases, V lost 6 bases, and 7 bases had no gene match. This CDR3 region has 16 residues. Germline lookup yields CDR1 MNHEY and CDR2 SMNVEV (reference sequence). The CDR3 sequence is CASRTGGGYSNQPQHF. CDR3 coding DNA: TGTGCCAGCAGAACAGGGGGAGGTTATAGCAATCAGCCCCAGCATTTT.

The V and J genes are TRBV5-4 and TRBJ1-2, with 10 bases identical to TRBD1. The J segment lost 2 bases and the V segment lost 4 bases, leaving 11 bases of the junction unmatched. The CDR3 loop spans 17 amino acids. The germline CDR1 and CDR2 sequences are SGHNT and YYREEE (reference sequence). CDR3 loop: CASSRPWGDRGNYGYTF. The CDR3 DNA is TGTGCCAGCAGCCGCCCGTGGGGGGACAGGGGAAACTATGGCTACACCTTC.

In nucleotides, the CDR3 is TGTGCCAGCAGCTTAGCGGGAGCTCCCTACGAGCAGTACTTC. Its translation is CASSLAGAPYEQYF. The chain carries TRBV7-9 and TRBJ2-5; maybe TRBD2 (5 bases). The DNA end is more similar to TRBJ2-7, so the J call may be wrong. The CDR3 runs 14 residues. CDR1 and CDR2 (germline): SEHNR, FQNEAQ (reference sequence).

The chain joins TRBV15 to TRBJ1-2; perhaps TRBD1 as D (6 bases). The V gene lost 9 bases and the J gene lost 7 bases, with 15 bases spanning the gap. The germline V gene encodes CDR1 LNHNV and CDR2 YYDKDF (reference sequence). The CDR3 length is 12 residues. The CDR3 loop reads CATGRGSVGYTF. CDR3 nucleotide sequence: TGTGCCACGGGCAGGGGTTCGGTTGGCTACACCTTC.